A single T cell receptor (beta chain) is shown here with its context. The CDR3 is 14 amino acids. V lost 3 bases and J 4 bases, leaving 9 bases between the germline ends. Germline CDR1 and CDR2: LNHNV and YYDKDF (reference sequence). The data belong to a study of blood T cell repertoires in COVID-19. Background on the study: COVID-19 samples, acute and convalescent, were from the United States, Italy and Spain. In each case, the material was cDNA or gDNA derived from T cells, B-cell-depleted T cells, or PBMCs.

In the source study's methods: Estimation of nucleated cell counts relied on the amplification of reference gene primers. Using immunoSEQ multiplex PCR, the repertoire was profiled, and TCRdb retains in-frame clones only, with some absent. The V and J calls and clone size come from that table; D and trimming were worked out from the DNA. This table has fewer than 90,000 clones, roughly 78% appearing once. Sequencing was carried out using peripheral blood. The sequence was obtained from a woman aged 80 or over with acute or convalescent COVID-19. V is TRBV15 and J is TRBJ2-2; maybe TRBD1 (6 bases). As DNA, the CDR3 is TGTGCCACCAGCAGGGGACACAGCACCGGGGAGCTGTTTTTT. It translates to CATSRGHSTGELFF.